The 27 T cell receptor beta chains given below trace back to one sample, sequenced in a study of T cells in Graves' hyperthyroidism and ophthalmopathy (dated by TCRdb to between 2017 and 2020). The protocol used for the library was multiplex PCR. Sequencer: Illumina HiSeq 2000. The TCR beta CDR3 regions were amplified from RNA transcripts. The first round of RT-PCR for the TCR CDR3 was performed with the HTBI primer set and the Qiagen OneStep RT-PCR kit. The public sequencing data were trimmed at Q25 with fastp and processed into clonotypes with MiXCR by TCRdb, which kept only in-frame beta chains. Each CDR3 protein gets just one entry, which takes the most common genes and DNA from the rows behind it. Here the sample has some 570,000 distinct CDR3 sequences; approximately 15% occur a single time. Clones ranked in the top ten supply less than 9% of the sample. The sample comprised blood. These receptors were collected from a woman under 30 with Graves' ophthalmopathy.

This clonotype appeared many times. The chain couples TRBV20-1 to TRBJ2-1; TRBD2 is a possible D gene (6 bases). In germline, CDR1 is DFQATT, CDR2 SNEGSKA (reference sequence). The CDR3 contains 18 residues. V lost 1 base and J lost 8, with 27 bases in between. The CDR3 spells CSARVFGSWPVMADEQFF. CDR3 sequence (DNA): TGCAGTGCTAGAGTGTTCGGGAGTTGGCCCGTCATGGCCGATGAGCAGTTCTTC.

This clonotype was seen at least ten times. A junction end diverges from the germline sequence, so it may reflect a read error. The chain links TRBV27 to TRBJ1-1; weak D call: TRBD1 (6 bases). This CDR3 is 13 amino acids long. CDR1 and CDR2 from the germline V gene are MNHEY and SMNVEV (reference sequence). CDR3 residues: CATSRGINTEAFF. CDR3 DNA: TGTGCCACCAGTAGGGGGATTAACACTGAAGCTTTCTTT.

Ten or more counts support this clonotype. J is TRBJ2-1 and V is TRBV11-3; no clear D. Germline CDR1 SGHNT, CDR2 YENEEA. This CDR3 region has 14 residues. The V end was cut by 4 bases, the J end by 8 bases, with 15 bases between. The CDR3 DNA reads TGTGCCAGCAGCTCTGGTCGGGCGAGGCATGAGCAGTTCTTC. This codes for CASSSGRARHEQFF.

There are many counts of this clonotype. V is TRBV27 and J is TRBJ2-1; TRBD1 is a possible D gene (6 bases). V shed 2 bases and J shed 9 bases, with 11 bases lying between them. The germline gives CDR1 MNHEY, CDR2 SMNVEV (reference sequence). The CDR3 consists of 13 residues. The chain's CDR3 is CASSLGGMGEQFF. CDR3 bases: TGTGCCAGCAGTTTAGGGGGCATGGGTGAGCAGTTCTTC.

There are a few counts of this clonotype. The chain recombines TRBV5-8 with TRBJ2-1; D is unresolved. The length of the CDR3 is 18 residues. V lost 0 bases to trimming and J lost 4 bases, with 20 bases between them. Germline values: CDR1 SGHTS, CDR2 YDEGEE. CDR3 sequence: CASSLGGKLLGVYNEQFF. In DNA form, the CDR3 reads TGTGCCAGCAGCTTGGGGGGTAAACTCCTTGGTGTGTACAATGAGCAGTTCTTC.

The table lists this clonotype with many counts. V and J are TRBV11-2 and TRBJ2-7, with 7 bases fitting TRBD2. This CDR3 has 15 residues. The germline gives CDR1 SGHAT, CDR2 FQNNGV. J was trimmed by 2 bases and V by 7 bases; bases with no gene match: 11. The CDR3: CASTPWEGAAYEQYF. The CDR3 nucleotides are TGTGCCAGCACCCCTTGGGAGGGCGCGGCCTACGAGCAGTACTTC.

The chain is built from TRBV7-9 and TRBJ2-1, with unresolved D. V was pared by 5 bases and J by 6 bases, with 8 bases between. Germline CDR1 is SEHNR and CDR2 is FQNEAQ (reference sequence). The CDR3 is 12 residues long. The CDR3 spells CASSPNINEQFF. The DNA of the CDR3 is TGTGCCAGCAGCCCGAATATCAATGAGCAGTTCTTC.

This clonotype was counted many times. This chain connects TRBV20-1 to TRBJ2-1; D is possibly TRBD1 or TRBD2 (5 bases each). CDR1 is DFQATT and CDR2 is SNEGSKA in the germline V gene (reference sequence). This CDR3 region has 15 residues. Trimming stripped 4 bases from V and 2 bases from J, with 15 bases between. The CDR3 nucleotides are TGCAGTGCTACCGGGACCCCGAGAACCTACAATGAGCAGTTCTTC. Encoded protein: CSATGTPRTYNEQFF.

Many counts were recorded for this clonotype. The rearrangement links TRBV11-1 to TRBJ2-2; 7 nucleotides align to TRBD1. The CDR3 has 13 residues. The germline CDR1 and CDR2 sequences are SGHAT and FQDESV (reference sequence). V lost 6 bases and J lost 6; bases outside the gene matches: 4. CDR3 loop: CASSRDRAGELFF. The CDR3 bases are TGTGCCAGCAGTCGTGACAGGGCCGGGGAGCTGTTTTTT.

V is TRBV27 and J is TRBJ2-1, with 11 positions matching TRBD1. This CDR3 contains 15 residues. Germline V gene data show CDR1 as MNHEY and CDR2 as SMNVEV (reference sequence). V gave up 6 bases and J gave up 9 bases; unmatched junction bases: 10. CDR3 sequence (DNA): TGTGCCAGCAGCCTTTCCGGGACAGGGGGGGGTGAGCAGTTCTTC. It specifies CASSLSGTGGGEQFF.

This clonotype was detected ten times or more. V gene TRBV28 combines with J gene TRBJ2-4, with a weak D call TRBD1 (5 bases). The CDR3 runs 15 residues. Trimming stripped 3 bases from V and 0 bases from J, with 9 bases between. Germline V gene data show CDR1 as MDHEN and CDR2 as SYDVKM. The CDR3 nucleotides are TGTGCCAGCAGTTTCAGGGTTCTAGCCAAAAACATTCAGTACTTC. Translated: CASSFRVLAKNIQYF.

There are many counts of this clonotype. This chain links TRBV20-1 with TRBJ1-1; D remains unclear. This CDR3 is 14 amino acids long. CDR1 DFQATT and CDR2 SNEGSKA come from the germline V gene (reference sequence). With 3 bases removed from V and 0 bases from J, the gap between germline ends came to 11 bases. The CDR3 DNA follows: TGCAGTGCTAGTGTTATGGCGGTGAACACTGAAGCTTTCTTT. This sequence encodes CSASVMAVNTEAFF.

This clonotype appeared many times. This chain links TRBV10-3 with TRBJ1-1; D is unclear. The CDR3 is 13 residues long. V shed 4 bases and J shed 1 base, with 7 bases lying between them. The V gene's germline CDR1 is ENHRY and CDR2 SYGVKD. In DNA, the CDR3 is TGTGCCATCAGTGTGCCCGGGAACACTGAAGCTTTCTTT. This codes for CAISVPGNTEAFF.

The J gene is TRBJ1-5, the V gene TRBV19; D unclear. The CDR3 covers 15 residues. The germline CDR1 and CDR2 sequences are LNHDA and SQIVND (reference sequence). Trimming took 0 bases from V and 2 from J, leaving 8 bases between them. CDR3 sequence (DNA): TGTGCCAGTAGTATAGAAGGAGGAGGCAATCAGCCCCAGCATTTT. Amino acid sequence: CASSIEGGGNQPQHF.

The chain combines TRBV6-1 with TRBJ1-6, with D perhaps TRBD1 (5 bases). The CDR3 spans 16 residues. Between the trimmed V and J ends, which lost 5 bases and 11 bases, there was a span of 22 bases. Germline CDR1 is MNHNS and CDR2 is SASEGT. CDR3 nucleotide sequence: TGTGCCAGCAGTTACAGCGACAGTCCCTCAGCGGCACCCCTCCACTTT. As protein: CASSYSDSPSAAPLHF.

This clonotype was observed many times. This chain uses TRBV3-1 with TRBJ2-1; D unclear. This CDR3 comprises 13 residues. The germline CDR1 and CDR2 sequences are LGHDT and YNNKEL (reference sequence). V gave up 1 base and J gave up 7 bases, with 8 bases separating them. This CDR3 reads CASSQANWNEQFF. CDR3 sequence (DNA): TGTGCCAGCAGCCAAGCAAACTGGAATGAGCAGTTCTTC.

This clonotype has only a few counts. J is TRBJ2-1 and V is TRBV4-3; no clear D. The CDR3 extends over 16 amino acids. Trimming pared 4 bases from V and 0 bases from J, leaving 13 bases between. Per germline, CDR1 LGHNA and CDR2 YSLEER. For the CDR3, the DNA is TGCGCCAGCAGCCGTCTGGGGATCAGCTCCTACAATGAGCAGTTCTTC. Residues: CASSRLGISSYNEQFF.

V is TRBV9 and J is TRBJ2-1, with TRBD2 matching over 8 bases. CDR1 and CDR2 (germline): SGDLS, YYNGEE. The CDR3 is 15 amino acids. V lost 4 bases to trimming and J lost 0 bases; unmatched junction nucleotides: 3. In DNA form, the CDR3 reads TGTGCCAGCAGCTTTAGCGGGGCCTCCTACAATGAGCAGTTCTTC. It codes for CASSFSGASYNEQFF.

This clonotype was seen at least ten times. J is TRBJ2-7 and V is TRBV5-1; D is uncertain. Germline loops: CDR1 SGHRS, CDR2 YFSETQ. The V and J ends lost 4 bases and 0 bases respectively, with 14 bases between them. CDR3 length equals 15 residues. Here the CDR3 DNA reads TGCGCCAGCAGCCTCTGGCCTGGGGACTCCTACGAGCAGTACTTC. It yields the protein CASSLWPGDSYEQYF.

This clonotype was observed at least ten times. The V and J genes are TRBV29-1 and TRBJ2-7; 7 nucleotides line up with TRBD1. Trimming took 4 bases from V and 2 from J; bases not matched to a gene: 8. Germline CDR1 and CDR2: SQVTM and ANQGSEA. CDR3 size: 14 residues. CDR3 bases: TGCAGCGTTGCCTTGGACAGGAAGGCCTACGAGCAGTACTTC. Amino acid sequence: CSVALDRKAYEQYF.

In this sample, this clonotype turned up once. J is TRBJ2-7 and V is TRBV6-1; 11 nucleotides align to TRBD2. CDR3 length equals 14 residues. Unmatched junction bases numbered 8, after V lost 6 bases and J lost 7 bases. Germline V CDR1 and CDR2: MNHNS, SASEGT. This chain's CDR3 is CASRGTSGLGEQYF. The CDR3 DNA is TGTGCCAGCAGGGGGACTAGCGGCTTGGGGGAGCAGTACTTC.

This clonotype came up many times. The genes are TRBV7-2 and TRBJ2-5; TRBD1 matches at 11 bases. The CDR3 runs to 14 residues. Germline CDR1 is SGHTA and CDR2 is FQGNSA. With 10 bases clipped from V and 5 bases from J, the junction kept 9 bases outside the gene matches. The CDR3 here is CATNTDRGQETQYF. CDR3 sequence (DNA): TGTGCCACCAACACGGACAGGGGGCAGGAGACCCAGTACTTC.

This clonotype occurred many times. The CDR3 is CASSRLAGEQETQYF. The CDR3 DNA is TGTGCCAGCTCACGACTAGCGGGAGAGCAAGAGACCCAGTACTTC. The chain carries TRBV18 and TRBJ2-5; 12 bases are a match to TRBD2. Germline CDR1 KGHSH, CDR2 LQKENI. The CDR3 runs 15 residues. Trimming at V came to 4 bases and at J to 2 bases, leaving 2 bases not matched to a gene.

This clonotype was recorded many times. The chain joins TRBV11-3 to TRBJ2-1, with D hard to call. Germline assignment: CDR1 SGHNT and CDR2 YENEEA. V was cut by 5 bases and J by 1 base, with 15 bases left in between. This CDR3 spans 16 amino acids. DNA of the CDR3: TGTGCCAGCAGCGCCCTTGGCGAGAATTCCTACAATGAGCAGTTCTTC. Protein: CASSALGENSYNEQFF.

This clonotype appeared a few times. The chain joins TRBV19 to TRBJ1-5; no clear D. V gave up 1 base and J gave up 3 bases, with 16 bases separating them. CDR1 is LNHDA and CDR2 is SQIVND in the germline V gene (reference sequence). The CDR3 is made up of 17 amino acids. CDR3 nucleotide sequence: TGTGCCAGTAGTATAGCTGGAAGTTGGGTCGCCAATCAGCCCCAGCATTTT. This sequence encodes CASSIAGSWVANQPQHF. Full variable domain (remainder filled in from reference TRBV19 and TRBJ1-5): DGGITQSPKYLFRKEGQNVTLSCEQNLNHDAMYWYRQDPGQGLRLIYYSQIVNDFQKGDIAEGYSVSREKKESFPLTVTSAQKNPTAFYLCASSIAGSWVANQPQHFGDGTRLSIL.

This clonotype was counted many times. The CDR3 DNA is TGTGCCAGCAGCCAAGATGCCGGGTATCAGCCCCAGCATTTT. It specifies CASSQDAGYQPQHF. The rearrangement uses TRBV3-1 and TRBJ1-5; D call uncertain. The CDR3 covers 14 residues. CDR1 and CDR2 from the germline V gene are LGHDT and YNNKEL (reference sequence). V was pared by 0 bases and J by 5 bases, with 8 bases between.

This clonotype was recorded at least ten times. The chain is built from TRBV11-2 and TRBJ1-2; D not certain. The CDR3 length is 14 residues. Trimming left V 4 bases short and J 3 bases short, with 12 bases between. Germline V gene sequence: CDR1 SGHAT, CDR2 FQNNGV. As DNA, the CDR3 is TGTGCCAGCAGCTCAGTCCGCCGGGACTATGGCTACACCTTC. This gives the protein CASSSVRRDYGYTF.